This TCR beta chain was recovered during a study of blood T cell repertoires in COVID-19. For the study at large: Samples came from the United States, Italy and Spain, spanning acute and convalescent COVID-19. The analysed material was cDNA or gDNA that came from T cells, B-cell-depleted T cells, or PBMCs.

Authors' analysis steps: Amplification of reference gene primers was used by the study to estimate nucleated cell counts. The table came from immunoSEQ multiplex PCR; TCRdb's copy has only in-frame clones and leaves some out. From that table come the V and J calls and clone size; the DNA was used to work out D and trimming. The sample contains approximately 140,000 clones, under 90% of which appear only once. V lost 3 bases to trimming and J lost 4 bases, with 15 bases between them. This CDR3 has 15 residues. Germline CDR1 and CDR2: MNHEY and SMNVEV (reference sequence). This TCR was recovered from a human donor in a cohort sampled during active COVID-19. This chain uses TRBV27 with TRBJ2-5; D is perhaps TRBD1 (6 bases). Material: peripheral blood. CDR3 DNA: TGTGCCAGCAGTTTCCTCGTCAGGGGAAGAGAGACCCAGTACTTC. Translating gives CASSFLVRGRETQYF.